The 23 T cell receptor beta chains in this list originate from one sample, sequenced in a study of shared clonotypes between healthy human individuals. Libraries were prepared by immunoSEQ multiplex PCR; TCRdb keeps only in-frame clonotypes and omits some of them. Found here are about 2,500,000 clones, approximately 92% of them singletons; the top ten hold around 0.14%. The source material was naive CD4+ T cells sorted from blood. Specified subset: CD45RA+ positively selected. The origin of the receptors is a man aged 18 to 29 in good health.

The CDR3 sequence: CASSFSEKGSPLHF. The CDR3 DNA sequence: TGTGCCAGCAGCTTTAGCGAAAAGGGTTCACCCCTCCACTTT. The chain couples TRBV7-9 to TRBJ1-6, with D unclear. The CDR3 length is 14 residues. V gave up 3 bases and J gave up 9 bases, with 12 bases separating them. CDR1 and CDR2 (germline): SEHNR, FQNEAQ (reference sequence).

Of note for this clone: The same CDR3 is also encoded by other DNA sequences in this sample. This chain uses TRBV6-1 with TRBJ1-5; unclear D gene. The CDR3 consists of 14 residues. The V end lost 3 bases, the J end lost 4 bases, and 10 bases lay between the germline ends. CDR1 and CDR2 (germline): MNHNS, SASEGT. The CDR3 DNA follows: TGTGCCAGCAGTGAGGCACAGCGAAATCAGCCCCAGCATTTT. Amino acids: CASSEAQRNQPQHF.

V usage is TRBV30 and J usage is TRBJ1-2; D unclear. V was cut by 6 bases and J by 6 bases, with 14 bases left in between. CDR1 is GTSNPN, CDR2 SVGIG, per germline (reference sequence). The CDR3 has 12 amino acids. This CDR3 reads CACWMIYDGYTF. The CDR3 DNA reads TGTGCCTGCTGGATGATCTACGATGGCTACACCTTC.

V is TRBV19 and J is TRBJ2-3, with D possibly matching TRBD2 (6 bases). The CDR3 runs to 14 residues. Looked up from germline, CDR1 is LNHDA and CDR2 is SQIVND (reference sequence). Trimming left V 7 bases short and J 1 base short, with 12 bases between. CDR3 loop: CASKDGTRTDTQYF. CDR3 nucleotides: TGTGCCAGTAAAGACGGGACTCGCACAGATACGCAGTATTTT.

This chain connects TRBV5-1 to TRBJ1-6, with D perhaps TRBD1 (5 bases). Germline V lookup: CDR1 SGHRS, CDR2 YFSETQ. V dropped 4 bases and J dropped 0 bases, with 11 bases sitting between them. There are 16 residues in the CDR3. The CDR3 DNA reads as TGCGCCAGCAGCCCGGGACGGAGCTCCTATAATTCACCCCTCCACTTT. Protein sequence: CASSPGRSSYNSPLHF.

V is TRBV18 and J is TRBJ2-7, with D perhaps TRBD2 (5 bases). The ends were cut back, 2 bases at V and 6 bases at J, with 11 bases in the middle. Germline lookup yields CDR1 KGHSH and CDR2 LQKENI. This CDR3 is built from 13 residues. As DNA, the CDR3 is TGTGCCAGCTCACCAGGACCCCGGGGCGAGCAGTACTTC. This encodes CASSPGPRGEQYF.

DNA for the CDR3: TGTGCCAGCACCGCTAGCGGGAGCTACGAGCAGTACTTC. This translates into CASTASGSYEQYF. The V call is TRBV5-4, the J call TRBJ2-7, with 10 nucleotides matching TRBD2. CDR3 length equals 13 residues. With 6 bases clipped from V and 3 bases from J, the junction kept 3 bases outside the gene matches. Germline CDR1 is SGHNT and CDR2 is YYREEE (reference sequence).

This chain connects TRBV25-1 to TRBJ1-1, with D perhaps matching TRBD1 (5 bases). The germline V and J ends were trimmed by 1 base and 4 bases, with 16 bases remaining between them. The CDR3 extends over 16 amino acids. The germline CDR1 and CDR2 sequences are MGHDK and SYGVNS. Here the CDR3 reads CASSESGQGRTTEAFF. The CDR3 region has the DNA TGTGCCAGCAGTGAATCCGGACAAGGCCGGACCACTGAAGCTTTCTTT.

V usage is TRBV14 and J usage is TRBJ2-5; TRBD1 might be the D (5 bases). The CDR3 extends over 13 amino acids. The V end was cut by 5 bases, the J end by 0 bases, with 7 bases between. Germline V gene sequence: CDR1 SGHDN, CDR2 FVKESK. CDR3 amino acids: CASSLTDQETQYF. The CDR3 nucleotides read TGTGCCAGCAGCTTGACAGACCAAGAGACCCAGTACTTC.

This chain joins TRBV5-1 and TRBJ1-1; tentatively, D is TRBD1 (6 bases). The germline V gene has CDR1 SGHRS and CDR2 YFSETQ. CDR3 length equals 14 residues. Deletions cut 1 base from V and 3 bases from J, with 10 bases between. This CDR3 is CASSLTGGYTEAFF. The CDR3 coding sequence is TGCGCCAGCAGCTTGACGGGGGGCTACACTGAAGCTTTCTTT.

This chain uses TRBV7-2 with TRBJ1-2; 8 bases line up with TRBD1. The CDR3 contains 14 residues. CDR1 and CDR2 from the germline V gene are SGHTA and FQGNSA. V lost 5 bases to trimming and J lost 8 bases; unmatched junction nucleotides: 10. Here the CDR3 DNA reads TGTGCCAGCAGCCGAGGACAGGGTGGGCAGGGCTACACCTTC. Its translation: CASSRGQGGQGYTF.

The chain joins TRBV10-1 to TRBJ2-7, with TRBD2 matching over 14 bases. The germline V gene encodes CDR1 WNHNN and CDR2 SYGVQD (reference sequence). The CDR3 contains 20 residues. Losses at the gene ends were 6 bases for V and 1 base for J; bases not matched to a gene: 17. CDR3 sequence reads: CASRGTSGSLSFDRSYEQYF. The CDR3 region has the DNA TGCGCCAGCAGGGGGACTAGCGGGAGTTTATCTTTTGATCGTTCCTACGAGCAGTACTTC.

V and J are TRBV5-1 and TRBJ2-1; TRBD1 matches 11 bases. Unmatched junction bases numbered 15, after V lost 0 bases and J lost 4 bases. Germline lookup yields CDR1 SGHRS and CDR2 YFSETQ. The CDR3 length is 20 residues. The DNA for the CDR3 is TGCGCCAGCAGCTTGGTCGTCTTCTTGTCTGGGACAGGGGGGTACAATGAGCAGTTCTTC. Residues: CASSLVVFLSGTGGYNEQFF.

This chain connects TRBV5-3 to TRBJ1-5; possibly TRBD1 for D (5 bases). TRBV5-3 belongs to the ORF category, with a function that is uncertain. The CDR3 spans 15 residues. Trimming pared 1 base from V and 4 bases from J, leaving 12 bases between. CDR3 in DNA: TGTGCCAGAAGCTTGTTGGGGACGGTTAATCAGCCCCAGCATTTT. Its translation: CARSLLGTVNQPQHF.

V gene TRBV5-5 combines with J gene TRBJ2-1; TRBD2 agrees at 11 bases. The junction had 4 bases not matched to a gene; V was cut back by 2 bases and J by 0 bases. Germline assignment: CDR1 SGHKS and CDR2 YYEKEE (reference sequence). The CDR3 sequence is 17 residues long. The CDR3: CASSFTGTSGSYNEQFF. Written as DNA, the CDR3 is TGTGCCAGCAGCTTTACCGGGACTAGCGGCTCCTACAATGAGCAGTTCTTC.

The V and J genes are TRBV27 and TRBJ1-1; possible D gene TRBD1, 5 bases. Trimming took 8 bases from V and 4 from J, leaving 23 bases between them. This CDR3 region has 16 residues. CDR1 and CDR2 (germline): MNHEY, SMNVEV (reference sequence). The CDR3 protein is CASHMLGASTGTEAFF. In DNA form, the CDR3 reads TGTGCCAGCCATATGTTAGGGGCTTCTACGGGCACTGAAGCTTTCTTT.

CDR3 in amino acids: CASSPGGTGPTGELFF. CDR3 in DNA: TGTGCCAGCAGCCCTGGCGGGACAGGGCCCACCGGGGAGCTGTTTTTT. V and J are TRBV11-3 and TRBJ2-2, with 9 bases identical to TRBD1. The trim removed 5 bases at V and 4 bases at J, leaving 8 bases unmatched. CDR1 and CDR2 (germline): SGHNT, YENEEA. The CDR3 has 16 residues.

This chain's CDR3 is CATSSGTSGNEQYF. The CDR3 DNA follows: TGTGCCACCAGCAGTGGGACTAGCGGGAACGAGCAGTACTTC. V usage is TRBV15 and J usage is TRBJ2-7; TRBD2 matches at 13 bases. Germline CDR1 and CDR2: LNHNV and YYDKDF (reference sequence). J was trimmed by 5 bases and V by 3 bases; bases with no gene match: 1. This CDR3 region has 14 residues.

CDR3 residues: CASSESKAGGNTEAFF. Written as DNA, the CDR3 is TGCGCCAGCAGTGAGTCGAAGGCAGGGGGAAACACTGAAGCTTTCTTT. The rearrangement joins TRBV10-1 to TRBJ1-1, with 7 bases lining up with TRBD1. Germline lookup yields CDR1 WNHNN and CDR2 SYGVQD (reference sequence). V trimming: 0 bases; J trimming: 2 bases; junction bases outside the gene matches: 6. This CDR3 comprises 16 residues.

The V gene is TRBV27, the J gene TRBJ2-6, with 11 bases fitting TRBD1. The V gene's germline CDR1 is MNHEY and CDR2 SMNVEV (reference sequence). This CDR3 has 18 residues. After removal of 4 bases from V and 3 bases from J, the junction contained 8 bases not matched to a gene. The CDR3 loop is CASSSGTGGFGGANVLTF. The CDR3 bases are TGTGCCAGCAGTTCCGGGACAGGGGGGTTCGGTGGGGCCAACGTCCTGACTTTC.

Of note for this clone: This same CDR3 is encoded by further DNA sequences in the sample. The chain recombines TRBV11-2 with TRBJ2-1; TRBD2 agrees at 11 bases. Trimming removed 1 base from V and 7 bases from J; junction bases left unmatched: 0. The CDR3 loop spans 14 amino acids. Germline lookup yields CDR1 SGHAT and CDR2 FQNNGV. The CDR3 sequence: CASSLGLAGNEQFF. The CDR3 region has the DNA TGTGCCAGCAGCTTAGGACTAGCGGGGAATGAGCAGTTCTTC.

As concerns this clone: The sample holds other DNA sequences that translate to the same CDR3. This sequence joins TRBV7-2 and TRBJ2-7; either TRBD1 or TRBD2 may supply D (5 bases each). This CDR3 spans 15 amino acids. V dropped 6 bases and J dropped 3 bases, with 18 bases sitting between them. Germline values: CDR1 SGHTA, CDR2 FQGNSA. DNA for the CDR3: TGTGCCAGCAGGTCCACTGGGACCTCCGGCTACGAGCAGTACTTC. Residues: CASRSTGTSGYEQYF.

This chain connects TRBV10-3 to TRBJ2-2; 7 nucleotides align to TRBD2. Germline V lookup: CDR1 ENHRY, CDR2 SYGVKD. The J segment lost 8 bases and the V segment lost 9 bases, leaving 12 bases of the junction unmatched. This CDR3 spans 14 amino acids. The DNA of the CDR3 is TGTGCCATAACCCCGGGAGGTTTATCTGGGGAGCTGTTTTTT. It translates to CAITPGGLSGELFF.